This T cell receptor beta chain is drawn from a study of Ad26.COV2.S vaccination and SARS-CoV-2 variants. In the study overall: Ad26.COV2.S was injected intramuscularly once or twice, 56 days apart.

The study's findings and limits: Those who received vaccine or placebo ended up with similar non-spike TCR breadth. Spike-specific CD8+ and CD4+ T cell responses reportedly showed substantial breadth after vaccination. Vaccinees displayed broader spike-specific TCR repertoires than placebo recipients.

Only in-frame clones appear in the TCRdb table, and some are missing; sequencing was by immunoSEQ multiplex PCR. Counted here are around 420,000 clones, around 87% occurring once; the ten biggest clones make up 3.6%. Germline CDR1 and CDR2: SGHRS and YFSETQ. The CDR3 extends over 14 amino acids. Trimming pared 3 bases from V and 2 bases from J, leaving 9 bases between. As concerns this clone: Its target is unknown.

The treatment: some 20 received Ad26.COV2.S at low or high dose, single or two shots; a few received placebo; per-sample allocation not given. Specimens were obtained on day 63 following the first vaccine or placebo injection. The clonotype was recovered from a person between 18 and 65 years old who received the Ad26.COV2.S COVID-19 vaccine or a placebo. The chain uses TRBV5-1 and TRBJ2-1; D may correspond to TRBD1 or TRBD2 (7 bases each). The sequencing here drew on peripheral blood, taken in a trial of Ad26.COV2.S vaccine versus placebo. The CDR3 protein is CASSSGGAYNEQFF. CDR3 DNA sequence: TGCGCCAGCAGCTCAGGGGGGGCCTACAATGAGCAGTTCTTC.